Listed here is a single T cell receptor (beta chain). This sample was included in a study of T cells in Graves' hyperthyroidism and ophthalmopathy. Authors of the study amplified TCR beta CDR3 regions from RNA transcripts. TCR CDR3 underwent first-round RT-PCR with the HTBI primer set. TCRdb processed the multiplex PCR reads anew with MiXCR; each CDR3 protein has one entry. The table shows about 360,000 distinct CDR3 sequences, with roughly 13% occurring only once. Patients having uncontrolled infection, another autoimmune disease, pregnancy or lactation were not included. Diagnoses used clinical symptoms, serum thyroxine and TRAb, thyroid ultrasound and orbital computed tomography. The sample consisted of blood. This receptor was obtained from a woman aged 18-29 years with Graves' hyperthyroidism.

The CDR3: CASSRTGVTGELFF. The CDR3 coding sequence is TGTGCCAGTAGTAGAACAGGGGTGACCGGGGAGCTGTTTTTT. The chain employs TRBV19 and TRBJ2-2; 7 bases line up with TRBD1. CDR1 LNHDA and CDR2 SQIVND come from the germline V gene (reference sequence). V was pared by 4 bases and J by 5 bases, with 4 bases of the junction left unmatched. The CDR3 has 14 residues.